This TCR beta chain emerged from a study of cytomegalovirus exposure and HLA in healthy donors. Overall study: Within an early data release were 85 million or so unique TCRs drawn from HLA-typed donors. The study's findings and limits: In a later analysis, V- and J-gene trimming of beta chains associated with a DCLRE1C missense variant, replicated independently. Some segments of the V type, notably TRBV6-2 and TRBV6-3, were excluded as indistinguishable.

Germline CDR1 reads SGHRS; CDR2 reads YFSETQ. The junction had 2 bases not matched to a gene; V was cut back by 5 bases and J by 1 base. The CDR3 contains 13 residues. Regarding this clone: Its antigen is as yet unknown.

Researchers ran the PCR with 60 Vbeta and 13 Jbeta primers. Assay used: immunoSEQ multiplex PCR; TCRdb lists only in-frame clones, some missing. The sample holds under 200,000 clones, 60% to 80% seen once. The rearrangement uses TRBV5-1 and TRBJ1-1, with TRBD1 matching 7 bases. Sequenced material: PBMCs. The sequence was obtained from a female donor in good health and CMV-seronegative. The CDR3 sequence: CASRKGANTEAFF. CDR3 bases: TGCGCCAGCAGAAAGGGGGCGAACACTGAAGCTTTCTTT.